The clone carrying this T cell receptor (beta chain) was counted between two and nine times. Antigen: not known. The sample is drawn from a study of beta chain features in type 1 diabetes. Study results and caveats: A possible short-template PCR bias applies equally to patients and controls. In every one of the four CD4+ subsets, TCRB CDR3s were moderately but significantly shorter in Type 1 diabetes patients. Diminished insertions and augmented deletions at VDJ junctions characterized type 1 diabetes patients.

The CDR3 spans 15 residues. The V gene's germline CDR1 is SNHLY and CDR2 FYNNEI. V trimming: 6 bases; J trimming: 2 bases; junction bases outside the gene matches: 4. Expressed TCRB transcripts were sequenced after all isolated RNA was converted to cDNA. This table comes from immunoSEQ multiplex PCR, and its TCRdb copy is limited to in-frame clones, with some not included. The profile shows 300,000 or so clones, 14% of them singletons. V and J are TRBV2 and TRBJ2-2, with TRBD2 matching over 9 bases. Source material: naive CD4+ T cells from blood. This TCR was recovered from a man between 25 and 39 years old with type 1 diabetes. The CDR3 coding sequence is TGTGCCAGCAGATCGACTAGCGGTAACACCGGGGAGCTGTTTTTT. Translation: CASRSTSGNTGELFF.